A selection of T cell receptor beta chains follows, all from one sample in a study of blood T cell repertoires in COVID-19. Clones were read by immunoSEQ multiplex PCR, and TCRdb kept only the in-frame ones, dropping some. Among more than 90,000 clones, roughly 92% were seen once, and the ten largest hold around 6%. Sequencing input: peripheral blood. The source is a man aged 45-60 years with active COVID-19. CDR3s include the opening cysteine and the closing phenylalanine or tryptophan. D genes are given only for firm matches. Clone size, where shown, is once, few, many, or a class for clones that have expanded.

clone size: NA
J gene: TRBJ1-1
V gene: TRBV18
D gene: NA
CDR3 protein: CASSQEAENTEAFF
CDR3 DNA: TGTGCCAGCTCACAAGAGGCCGAAAACACTGAAGCTTTCTTT

clone size: NA
J gene: TRBJ1-1
V gene: TRBV20-1
D gene: NA
CDR3 protein: CSASDRRENTEAFF
CDR3 DNA: TGCAGTGCTAGTGACCGACGGGAGAACACTGAAGCTTTCTTT

clone size: NA
J gene: TRBJ2-2
V gene: TRBV6-5
D gene: TRBD2
CDR3 protein: CASTGRAGVGELFF
CDR3 DNA: TGTGCCAGCACCGGGAGGGCCGGAGTCGGGGAGCTGTTTTTT

clone size: NA
J gene: TRBJ2-1
V gene: TRBV19
D gene: TRBD2
CDR3 protein: CASRGTSGNNEQFF
CDR3 DNA: TGTGCCAGTAGAGGGACTAGCGGTAACAATGAGCAGTTCTTC

clone size: NA
J gene: TRBJ2-2
V gene: TRBV11-1
D gene: TRBD1
CDR3 protein: CASSLGTANTGELFF
CDR3 DNA: TGTGCCAGCAGCCTCGGGACAGCAAACACCGGGGAGCTGTTTTTT

clone size: NA
J gene: TRBJ2-5
V gene: TRBV28
D gene: TRBD2
CDR3 protein: CASRTSGQETQYF
CDR3 DNA: TGTGCCAGCAGAACTAGCGGTCAAGAGACCCAGTACTTC

clone size: NA
J gene: TRBJ2-1
V gene: TRBV7-9
D gene: NA
CDR3 protein: CASSLVAGEQFF
CDR3 DNA: TGTGCCAGCAGCTTAGTGGCAGGTGAGCAGTTCTTC

clone size: few
J gene: TRBJ1-3
V gene: TRBV7-8
D gene: NA
CDR3 protein: CASSLGQSLSGNTIYF
CDR3 DNA: TGTGCCAGCAGCTTAGGACAGTCTCTCTCTGGAAACACCATATATTTT

clone size: NA
J gene: TRBJ1-1
V gene: TRBV11-1
D gene: TRBD1
CDR3 protein: CASRPGQVVEAFF
CDR3 DNA: TGTGCCAGCAGACCTGGACAGGTAGTAGAAGCTTTCTTT

clone size: once
J gene: TRBJ1-4
V gene: TRBV30
D gene: TRBD1
CDR3 protein: CAWSVGTGVNEKLFF
CDR3 DNA: TGTGCCTGGAGTGTCGGGACAGGAGTAAATGAAAAACTGTTTTTT

clone size: NA
J gene: TRBJ2-2
V gene: TRBV28
D gene: TRBD1
CDR3 protein: CASRGYRGQGGELFF
CDR3 DNA: TGTGCCAGCAGGGGCTACAGGGGGCAAGGCGGGGAGCTGTTTTTT

clone size: NA
J gene: TRBJ2-3
V gene: TRBV5-6
D gene: NA
CDR3 protein: CASSYSTRDTQYF
CDR3 DNA: TGTGCCAGCAGCTACTCAACTAGGGATACGCAGTATTTT

clone size: NA
J gene: TRBJ1-1
V gene: TRBV11-3
D gene: TRBD1
CDR3 protein: CASSLESVRKTGPMNTEAFF
CDR3 DNA: TGTGCCAGCAGCTTAGAATCCGTCCGAAAGACAGGGCCGATGAACACTGAAGCTTTCTTT

clone size: few
J gene: TRBJ1-5
V gene: TRBV10-3
D gene: NA
CDR3 protein: CAISTVYNQPQHF
CDR3 DNA: TGTGCCATCAGTACAGTTTACAATCAGCCCCAGCATTTT

clone size: NA
J gene: TRBJ2-1
V gene: TRBV5-1
D gene: TRBD2
CDR3 protein: CASSLDLAGGNEQFF
CDR3 DNA: TGCGCCAGCAGCTTGGATCTAGCGGGAGGTAATGAGCAGTTCTTC

clone size: NA
J gene: TRBJ1-5
V gene: TRBV19
D gene: TRBD1
CDR3 protein: CASSAGTGWRQPQHF
CDR3 DNA: TGTGCCAGTAGTGCCGGGACAGGGTGGAGACAGCCCCAGCATTTT

clone size: NA
J gene: TRBJ2-7
V gene: TRBV5-6
D gene: TRBD1
CDR3 protein: CASSWDRGYEQYF
CDR3 DNA: TGTGCCAGCAGCTGGGACAGGGGCTACGAGCAGTACTTC

clone size: NA
J gene: TRBJ2-7
V gene: TRBV28
D gene: TRBD1
CDR3 protein: CASSPGTVSYEQYF
CDR3 DNA: TGTGCCAGCAGTCCCGGGACAGTCTCCTACGAGCAGTACTTC

clone size: NA
J gene: TRBJ2-1
V gene: TRBV27
D gene: NA
CDR3 protein: CASSSSITDSYNEQFF
CDR3 DNA: TGTGCCAGCAGTTCCTCCATCACCGACAGCTACAATGAGCAGTTCTTC

clone size: NA
J gene: TRBJ2-3
V gene: TRBV5-1
D gene: TRBD1
CDR3 protein: CASSLMGTGRSDTQYF
CDR3 DNA: TGCGCCAGCAGCTTGATGGGGACAGGGCGGTCAGATACGCAGTATTTT

clone size: NA
J gene: TRBJ2-7
V gene: TRBV6-5
D gene: TRBD1
CDR3 protein: CASSPFRDRSYEQYF
CDR3 DNA: TGTGCCAGCAGCCCCTTCCGGGACAGGTCCTACGAGCAGTACTTC

clone size: NA
J gene: TRBJ1-3
V gene: TRBV28
D gene: TRBD1
CDR3 protein: CASSPEDRGRGIIYF
CDR3 DNA: TGTGCCAGCAGTCCCGAGGACAGGGGGCGCGGCATCATATATTTT

clone size: NA
J gene: TRBJ2-7
V gene: TRBV19
D gene: NA
CDR3 protein: CASSIGDNSYEQYF
CDR3 DNA: TGTGCCAGTAGTATCGGTGACAACTCCTACGAGCAGTACTTC

clone size: NA
J gene: TRBJ2-2
V gene: TRBV4-1
D gene: NA
CDR3 protein: CASSQPSGQNTGELFF
CDR3 DNA: TGCGCCAGCAGCCAGCCCTCCGGACAGAACACCGGGGAGCTGTTTTTT

clone size: NA
J gene: TRBJ1-5
V gene: TRBV5-1
D gene: NA
CDR3 protein: CASSLGAGDNQPQHF
CDR3 DNA: TGCGCCAGCAGCTTGGGGGCAGGGGACAATCAGCCCCAGCATTTT

clone size: NA
J gene: TRBJ1-2
V gene: TRBV28
D gene: NA
CDR3 protein: CASSLLVGVGGYTF
CDR3 DNA: TGTGCCAGCAGTTTACTTGTCGGGGTGGGTGGCTACACCTTC

clone size: NA
J gene: TRBJ2-7
V gene: TRBV6-1
D gene: NA
CDR3 protein: CASSDGGMTYEQYF
CDR3 DNA: TGTGCCAGCAGTGATGGCGGGATGACCTACGAGCAGTACTTC

clone size: once
J gene: TRBJ1-1
V gene: TRBV5-6
D gene: TRBD1
CDR3 protein: CASSLDLRQGPKAFF
CDR3 DNA: TGTGCCAGCAGCTTGGACCTTCGACAGGGCCCTAAAGCTTTCTTT

clone size: NA
J gene: TRBJ2-1
V gene: TRBV7-8
D gene: NA
CDR3 protein: CASSPATGLLHNEQFF
CDR3 DNA: TGTGCCAGCAGCCCCGCTACGGGACTCCTACACAATGAGCAGTTCTTC

clone size: NA
J gene: TRBJ2-7
V gene: TRBV5-4
D gene: TRBD1
CDR3 protein: CASSRDRFYEQYF
CDR3 DNA: TGTGCCAGCAGCAGGGACAGGTTCTACGAGCAGTACTTC

clone size: NA
J gene: TRBJ2-1
V gene: TRBV28
D gene: TRBD2
CDR3 protein: CASSSPPGLNNEQFF
CDR3 DNA: TGTGCCAGCAGTTCCCCCCCGGGACTAAATAATGAGCAGTTCTTC

clone size: NA
J gene: TRBJ2-2
V gene: TRBV24-1
D gene: NA
CDR3 protein: CATRDGMTGELFF
CDR3 DNA: TGTGCCACCAGGGACGGGATGACCGGGGAGCTGTTTTTT

clone size: NA
J gene: TRBJ2-2
V gene: TRBV28
D gene: NA
CDR3 protein: CASSSGTGELFF
CDR3 DNA: TGTGCCAGCAGTAGCGGAACCGGGGAGCTGTTTTTT

clone size: NA
J gene: TRBJ2-1
V gene: TRBV6-4
D gene: TRBD2
CDR3 protein: CASSLLPGGSYNEQFF
CDR3 DNA: TGTGCCAGCAGTTTGCTCCCCGGGGGGAGCTACAATGAGCAGTTCTTC

clone size: NA
J gene: TRBJ2-7
V gene: TRBV7-2
D gene: NA
CDR3 protein: CASSLAEFHEQYF
CDR3 DNA: TGTGCCAGCAGCTTAGCGGAGTTCCACGAGCAGTACTTC

clone size: NA
J gene: TRBJ2-3
V gene: TRBV7-6
D gene: NA
CDR3 protein: CASSPVVASTDTQYF
CDR3 DNA: TGTGCCAGCAGCCCCGTGGTAGCAAGCACAGATACGCAGTATTTT

clone size: NA
J gene: TRBJ2-7
V gene: TRBV2
D gene: NA
CDR3 protein: CASRSGSYEQYF
CDR3 DNA: TGTGCCAGCAGGAGCGGCTCCTACGAGCAGTACTTC

clone size: NA
J gene: TRBJ1-5
V gene: TRBV4-1
D gene: TRBD1
CDR3 protein: CASSHGTGNQPQHF
CDR3 DNA: TGCGCCAGCAGCCATGGGACAGGGAATCAGCCCCAGCATTTT

clone size: NA
J gene: TRBJ2-1
V gene: TRBV18
D gene: NA
CDR3 protein: CASSPPVQGSYNEQFF
CDR3 DNA: TGTGCCAGCTCACCACCCGTGCAGGGTTCCTACAATGAGCAGTTCTTC

clone size: NA
J gene: TRBJ1-5
V gene: TRBV4-1
D gene: NA
CDR3 protein: CASSQDGGRNQPQHF
CDR3 DNA: TGCGCCAGCAGCCAAGATGGGGGCCGGAATCAGCCCCAGCATTTT

clone size: NA
J gene: TRBJ1-1
V gene: TRBV28
D gene: NA
CDR3 protein: CASSPTDMNTEAFF
CDR3 DNA: TGTGCCAGCAGTCCCACGGACATGAACACTGAAGCTTTCTTT

clone size: NA
J gene: TRBJ2-7
V gene: TRBV5-1
D gene: NA
CDR3 protein: CASSLMGASSYEQYF
CDR3 DNA: TGCGCCAGCAGCTTAATGGGGGCGAGCTCCTACGAGCAGTACTTC

clone size: NA
J gene: TRBJ2-5
V gene: TRBV28
D gene: NA
CDR3 protein: CASSSGGAKETQYF
CDR3 DNA: TGTGCCAGCAGCTCTGGTGGGGCTAAAGAGACCCAGTACTTC

clone size: NA
J gene: TRBJ2-7
V gene: TRBV5-1
D gene: NA
CDR3 protein: CASSTNPGTSSYEQYF
CDR3 DNA: TGCGCCAGCAGCACGAACCCCGGGACTTCCTCCTACGAGCAGTACTTC

clone size: NA
J gene: TRBJ1-1
V gene: TRBV28
D gene: TRBD1
CDR3 protein: CASRPTGGRDEAFF
CDR3 DNA: TGTGCCAGCAGACCCACAGGGGGCAGGGATGAAGCTTTCTTT

clone size: NA
J gene: TRBJ2-1
V gene: TRBV27
D gene: TRBD2
CDR3 protein: CASSPGTSGRAYNEQFF
CDR3 DNA: TGTGCCAGCTCTCCGGGGACTAGCGGGAGGGCCTACAATGAGCAGTTCTTC

clone size: once
J gene: TRBJ2-1
V gene: TRBV14
D gene: NA
CDR3 protein: CASSPGYSYNEQFF
CDR3 DNA: TGTGCCAGCAGTCCGGGGTACTCCTACAATGAGCAGTTCTTC